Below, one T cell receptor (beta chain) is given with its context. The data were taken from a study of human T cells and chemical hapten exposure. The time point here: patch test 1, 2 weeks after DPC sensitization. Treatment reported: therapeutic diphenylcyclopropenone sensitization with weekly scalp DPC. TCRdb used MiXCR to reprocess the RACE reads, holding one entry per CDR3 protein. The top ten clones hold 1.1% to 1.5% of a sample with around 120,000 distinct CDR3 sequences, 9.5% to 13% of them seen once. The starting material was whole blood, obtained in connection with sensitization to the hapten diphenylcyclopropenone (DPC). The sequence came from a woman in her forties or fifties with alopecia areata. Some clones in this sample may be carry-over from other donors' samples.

The CDR3 protein is CATQSPSREQFF. The CDR3, as DNA: TGTGCCACCCAATCCCCCAGTCGCGAGCAGTTCTTC. The chain links TRBV28 to TRBJ2-1; D not resolved. This CDR3 has 12 amino acids. V lost 10 bases to trimming and J lost 10 bases, with 17 bases between them. CDR1 MDHEN and CDR2 SYDVKM come from the germline V gene.